The entry below gives a single TCR beta chain sequence along with its context. Its antigen is currently unknown. This entry belongs to a study of shared clonotypes between healthy human individuals. General study points: Rarefaction gave evidence that sorted-subset sequencing remained incomplete despite large depth. Generation probability values for non-shared clonotypes were lower than those for clonotypes shared by all four donors. What naive subsets generally showed was a larger estimated richness than memory subsets showed.

Germline V gives CDR1 SGHTA, CDR2 FQGNSA. The CDR3 contains 17 residues. The junction had 18 bases not matched to a gene; V was cut back by 6 bases and J by 5 bases. CD4+ cell separation produced CD45RA+ naive and CD45RA-negative memory subsets. This table comes from immunoSEQ multiplex PCR, and its TCRdb copy is limited to in-frame clones, with some not included. The sample contains roughly 2.2 million clones, over 90% of which appear only once. This TCR came from a man aged 18 to 29 in good health. Some clones in this sample may be carry-over from other donors' samples. Sequenced sample: naive CD4+ T cells from PBMCs. Subset given: CD45RA+ positively selected. J is TRBJ1-1 and V is TRBV7-2, with 7 bases that match TRBD1. In DNA, the CDR3 is TGTGCCAGCAGGCGAACAATGGCACCCGGGACAGTTACTGAAGCTTTCTTT. Translated, it gives CASRRTMAPGTVTEAFF.